This is a list of T cell receptor beta chains from one sample in a study of CD8 T cells in ankylosing spondylitis. TCRdb processed the 5' RACE reads anew with MiXCR; each CDR3 protein has one entry. This table holds around 140,000 distinct CDR3 sequences, about an eighth found once. What was sequenced was blood, either unsorted or a sorted T cell fraction (not recorded which). These receptors all stem from a female donor with ankylosing spondylitis or in good health (not recorded which). Each CDR3 is given with its conserved first and last residue. D genes are given only for firm matches. For some rows the clone size is stated as once, few or many, or as a class when expanded; others skip it.

many	TRBV28	TRBJ1-2	NA	CASSLGQSGYTF	TGTGCCAGCAGTCTCGGACAGAGTGGCTACACCTTC
NA	TRBV5-1	TRBJ1-1	NA	CASSLPRQGMNTEAFF	TGCGCCAGCAGCTTGCCCCGACAAGGCATGAACACTGAAGCTTTCTTT
many	TRBV18	TRBJ2-7	NA	CASSQGVSYEQYF	TGTGCCAGCTCACAGGGGGTATCCTACGAGCAGTACTTC
many	TRBV15	TRBJ2-3	TRBD2	CATSRGSSGGADTQYF	TGTGCCACCAGCAGAGGTTCTAGCGGGGGAGCAGATACGCAGTATTTT
many	TRBV5-1	TRBJ2-3	NA	CASSLAGPSSTDTQYF	TGCGCCAGCAGCTTGGCGGGCCCTTCTAGCACAGATACGCAGTATTTT
many	TRBV4-1	TRBJ1-4	NA	CASSPVGATTNEKLFF	TGCGCCAGCAGCCCGGTGGGGGCTACAACTAATGAAAAACTGTTTTTT
many	TRBV5-1	TRBJ1-5	NA	CASSTNGGPNQPQHF	TGCGCCAGCAGCACCAACGGCGGGCCCAATCAGCCCCAGCATTTT
many	TRBV29-1	TRBJ2-1	TRBD1	CSVDGQGRQFF	TGCAGCGTTGATGGACAGGGAAGGCAGTTCTTC
many	TRBV20-1	TRBJ1-4	TRBD1	CSVTGTGNEKLFF	TGCAGTGTCACCGGGACAGGGAACGAAAAACTGTTTTTT
many	TRBV5-6	TRBJ2-7	NA	CASSSTGSDEQYF	TGTGCCAGCAGCTCAACCGGGAGCGACGAGCAGTACTTC
NA	TRBV20-1	TRBJ1-1	NA	CSARGRRANTEAFF	TGCAGTGCTAGAGGGAGGCGTGCGAACACTGAAGCTTTCTTT
many	TRBV7-2	TRBJ2-5	NA	CASSSWKGGLNQETQYF	TGTGCCAGCAGCTCGTGGAAGGGGGGACTAAACCAAGAGACCCAGTACTTC
many	TRBV5-1	TRBJ2-2	TRBD1	CASSVTGTGAGELFF	TGCGCCAGCAGCGTCACCGGGACAGGAGCCGGGGAGCTGTTTTTT
many	TRBV20-1	TRBJ2-3	NA	CSWGYSTDTQYF	TGCAGTTGGGGATACTCCACAGATACGCAGTATTTT
NA	TRBV11-3	TRBJ2-2	TRBD1	CASNQRGQGDTGELFF	TGTGCCAGCAACCAGAGAGGACAGGGGGACACCGGGGAGCTGTTTTTT
many	TRBV5-5	TRBJ2-2	NA	CASSLVPGSHSGELFF	TGTGCCAGCAGCTTGGTACCCGGGAGTCATTCCGGGGAGCTGTTTTTT
many	TRBV20-1	TRBJ2-5	TRBD2	CSASPLGLAEETQYF	TGCAGTGCTAGTCCCTTGGGACTAGCGGAAGAGACCCAGTACTTC
many	TRBV5-1	TRBJ1-4	NA	CASSFMGTNEKLFF	TGCGCCAGCAGCTTCATGGGGACTAATGAAAAACTGTTTTTT
many	TRBV12-3/TRBV12-4	TRBJ1-2	NA	CASSFSGAGNYGYTF	TGTGCCAGCAGTTTTTCAGGTGCGGGCAACTATGGCTACACCTTC
few	TRBV12-3/TRBV12-4	TRBJ1-1	NA	CASIPTGFQTEAFF	TGTGCCAGCATCCCTACAGGTTTTCAAACTGAAGCTTTCTTT
many	TRBV20-1	TRBJ1-2	NA	CSASRAPSYGYTF	TGCAGTGCTAGTAGGGCCCCTAGCTATGGCTACACCTTC
many	TRBV15	TRBJ1-6	NA	CATGVGLNSPLHF	TGTGCCACTGGGGTTGGGCTTAATTCACCCCTCCACTTT
many	TRBV29-1	TRBJ2-1	NA	CSVESPAIEQFF	TGCAGCGTTGAATCCCCCGCTATCGAGCAGTTCTTC
many	TRBV5-1	TRBJ2-3	TRBD2	CASSHNGGSPDTQYF	TGCGCCAGCAGCCATAACGGGGGGTCCCCAGATACGCAGTATTTT